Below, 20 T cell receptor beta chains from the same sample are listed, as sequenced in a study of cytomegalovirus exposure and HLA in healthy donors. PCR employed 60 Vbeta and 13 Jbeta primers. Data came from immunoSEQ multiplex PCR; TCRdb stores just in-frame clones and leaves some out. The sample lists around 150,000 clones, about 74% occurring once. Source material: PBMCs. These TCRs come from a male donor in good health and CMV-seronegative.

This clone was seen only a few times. The CDR3 sequence: CASTLGSTEAFF. CDR3 DNA: TGTGCCAGCACCCTAGGGAGCACTGAAGCTTTCTTT. The chain employs TRBV28 and TRBJ1-1; D gene uncertain. V was pared by 7 bases and J by 4 bases, with 10 bases between. The germline CDR1 and CDR2 sequences are MDHEN and SYDVKM. The CDR3 has 12 amino acids.

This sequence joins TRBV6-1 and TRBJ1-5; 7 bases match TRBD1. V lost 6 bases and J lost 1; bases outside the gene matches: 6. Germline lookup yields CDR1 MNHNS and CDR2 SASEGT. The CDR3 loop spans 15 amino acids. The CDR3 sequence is CASSTGVLSNQPQHF. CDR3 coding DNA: TGTGCCAGCAGCACAGGGGTATTGAGCAATCAGCCCCAGCATTTT.

The CDR3 here is CASIRTGGPGELFF. DNA of the CDR3: TGTGCCAGCATAAGGACAGGGGGACCCGGGGAGCTGTTTTTT. The chain combines TRBV6-1 with TRBJ2-2, with 10 positions matching TRBD1. This CDR3 is 14 amino acids long. CDR1 is MNHNS and CDR2 is SASEGT in the germline V gene. The junction had 5 bases not matched to a gene; V was cut back by 7 bases and J by 6 bases.

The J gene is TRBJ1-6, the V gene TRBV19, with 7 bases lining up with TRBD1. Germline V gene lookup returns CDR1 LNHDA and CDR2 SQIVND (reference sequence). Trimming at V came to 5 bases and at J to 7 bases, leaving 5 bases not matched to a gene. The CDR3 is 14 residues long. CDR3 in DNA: TGTGCCAGTAGTGAGGGGGCTAAAAATTCACCCCTCCACTTT. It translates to CASSEGAKNSPLHF.

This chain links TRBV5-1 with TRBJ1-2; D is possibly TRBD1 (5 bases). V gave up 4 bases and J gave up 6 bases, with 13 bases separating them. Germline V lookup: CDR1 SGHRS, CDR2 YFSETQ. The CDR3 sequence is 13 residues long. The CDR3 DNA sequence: TGCGCCAGCAGCCCGGGACTGCTGGATGGCTACACCTTC. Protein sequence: CASSPGLLDGYTF.

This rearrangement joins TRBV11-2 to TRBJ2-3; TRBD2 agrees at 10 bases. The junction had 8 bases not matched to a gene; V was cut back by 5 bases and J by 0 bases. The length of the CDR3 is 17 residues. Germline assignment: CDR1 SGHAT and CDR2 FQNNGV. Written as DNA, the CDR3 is TGTGCCAGCAGCCCGAGCGGGAGGGCCGATAGCACAGATACGCAGTATTTT. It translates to CASSPSGRADSTDTQYF.

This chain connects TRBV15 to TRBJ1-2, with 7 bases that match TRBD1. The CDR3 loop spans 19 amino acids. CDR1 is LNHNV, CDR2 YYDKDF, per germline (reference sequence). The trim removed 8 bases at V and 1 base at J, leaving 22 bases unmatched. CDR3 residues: CATLELREDRPSINYGYTF. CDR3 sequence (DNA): TGTGCCACCTTAGAGCTGCGAGAGGACAGGCCTTCGATTAACTATGGCTACACCTTC. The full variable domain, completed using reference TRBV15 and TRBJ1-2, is DAMVIQNPRYQVTQFGKPVTLSCSQTLNHNVMYWYQQKSSQAPKLLFHYYDKDFNNEADTPDNFQSRRPNTSFCFLDIRSPGLGDTAMYLCATLELREDRPSINYGYTFGSGTRLTVV.

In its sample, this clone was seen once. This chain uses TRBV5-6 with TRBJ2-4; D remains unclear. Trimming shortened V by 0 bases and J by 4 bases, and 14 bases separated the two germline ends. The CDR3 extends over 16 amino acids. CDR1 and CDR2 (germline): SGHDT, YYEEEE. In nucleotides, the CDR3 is TGTGCCAGCAGCTTGGGGCTGACCAGGTTTAAAAACATTCAGTACTTC. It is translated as CASSLGLTRFKNIQYF.

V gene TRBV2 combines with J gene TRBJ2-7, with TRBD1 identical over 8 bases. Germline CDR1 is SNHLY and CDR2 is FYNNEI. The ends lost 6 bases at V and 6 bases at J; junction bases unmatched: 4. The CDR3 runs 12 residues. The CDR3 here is CASRFDRGEQYF. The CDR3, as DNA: TGTGCCAGCAGATTCGACAGGGGCGAGCAGTACTTC.

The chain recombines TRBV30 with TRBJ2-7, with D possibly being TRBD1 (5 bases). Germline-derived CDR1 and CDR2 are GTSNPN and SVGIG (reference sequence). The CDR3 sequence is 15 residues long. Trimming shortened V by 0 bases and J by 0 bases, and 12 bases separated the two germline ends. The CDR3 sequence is CAWSVGAASSYEQYF. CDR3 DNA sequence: TGTGCCTGGAGTGTAGGGGCGGCAAGCTCCTACGAGCAGTACTTC.

The CDR3 spells CASSLVTSGVDTQYF. The CDR3 nucleotides read TGTGCCAGCAGCCTAGTGACTAGCGGGGTAGATACGCAGTATTTT. The V and J genes are TRBV7-3 and TRBJ2-3, with 11 bases lining up with TRBD2. The CDR3 spans 15 residues. CDR1 and CDR2 (germline): SGHTA, FQGTGA. The ends lost 5 bases at V and 5 bases at J; junction bases unmatched: 6.

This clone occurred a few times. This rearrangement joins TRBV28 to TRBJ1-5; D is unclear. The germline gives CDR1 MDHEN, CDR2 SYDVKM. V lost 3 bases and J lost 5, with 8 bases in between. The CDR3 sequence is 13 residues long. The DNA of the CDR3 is TGTGCCAGCAGTTTTAACAGTGATCAGCCCCAGCATTTT. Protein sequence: CASSFNSDQPQHF.

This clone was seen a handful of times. CDR3 sequence: CASSPHRQGESNYGYTF. CDR3 DNA sequence: TGTGCCAGCAGCCCTCATAGGCAGGGCGAAAGTAACTATGGCTACACCTTC. The chain has TRBV9 and TRBJ1-2; TRBD1 is a possible D gene (5 bases). The germline V and J ends were trimmed by 4 bases and 1 base, with 20 bases remaining between them. CDR3 size: 17 residues. Germline V lookup: CDR1 SGDLS, CDR2 YYNGEE.

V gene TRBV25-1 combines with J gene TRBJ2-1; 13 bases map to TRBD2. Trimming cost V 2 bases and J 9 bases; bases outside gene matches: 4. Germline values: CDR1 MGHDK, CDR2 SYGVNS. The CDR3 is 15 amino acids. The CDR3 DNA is TGTGCCAGCAGTGAAAGAACTAGCGGGAGGGGTGAGCAGTTCTTC. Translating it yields CASSERTSGRGEQFF.

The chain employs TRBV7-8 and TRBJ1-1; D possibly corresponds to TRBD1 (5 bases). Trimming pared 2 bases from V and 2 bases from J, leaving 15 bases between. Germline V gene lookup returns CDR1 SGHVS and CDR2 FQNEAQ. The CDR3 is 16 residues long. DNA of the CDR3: TGTGCCAGCAGCTTATGGAGGGCCGGGGGAAACACTGAAGCTTTCTTT. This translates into CASSLWRAGGNTEAFF.

CDR3: CSGGWSSYEQYF. CDR3 nucleotide sequence: TGCAGCGGTGGCTGGAGCTCCTACGAGCAGTACTTC. V gene TRBV29-1 combines with J gene TRBJ2-7; D remains ambiguous. Trimming cost V 7 bases and J 0 bases, with 10 bases left between them. The V gene's germline CDR1 is SQVTM and CDR2 ANQGSEA. This CDR3 comprises 12 residues.

The CDR3 reads CASSLGRQETQYF. The CDR3 DNA reads TGTGCCAGCAGTTTAGGGAGGCAAGAGACCCAGTACTTC. The rearrangement links TRBV28 to TRBJ2-5; D possibly corresponds to TRBD2 (6 bases). CDR3 length equals 13 residues. The germline V gene encodes CDR1 MDHEN and CDR2 SYDVKM. V lost 2 bases, J lost 2 bases, and 6 bases lay in between.

CDR3 in DNA: TGCGCCAGCAGCCAGGTGGGAGACCGGTACAATGAGCAGTTCTTC. Its protein is CASSQVGDRYNEQFF. The chain links TRBV4-3 to TRBJ2-1; a possible D gene is TRBD2 (5 bases). Trimming left V 3 bases short and J 4 bases short, with 13 bases between. Germline loops: CDR1 LGHNA, CDR2 YSLEER. This CDR3 is 15 amino acids long.

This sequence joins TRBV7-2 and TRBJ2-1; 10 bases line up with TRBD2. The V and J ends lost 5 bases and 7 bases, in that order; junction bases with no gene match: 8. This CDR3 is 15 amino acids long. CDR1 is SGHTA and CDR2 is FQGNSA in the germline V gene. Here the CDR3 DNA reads TGTGCCAGCAGCCGAAGCGGGGGGGCTAGGAATGAGCAGTTCTTC. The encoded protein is CASSRSGGARNEQFF.

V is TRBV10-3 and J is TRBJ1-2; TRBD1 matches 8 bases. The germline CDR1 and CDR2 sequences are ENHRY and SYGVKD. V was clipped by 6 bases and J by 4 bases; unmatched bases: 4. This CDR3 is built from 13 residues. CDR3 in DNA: TGTGCCATCAGCGCGGGACAGGCCTATGGCTACACCTTC. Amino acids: CAISAGQAYGYTF.